Following are 29 T cell receptor beta chains from one sample sequenced in a study of OX40 agonist ivuxolimab in advanced cancers. Sequenced by immunoSEQ multiplex PCR; TCRdb stores in-frame clones only, minus some. The sample yields tens of thousands of clones, about 89% seen once. The sequenced sample was CD4+ or CD8+ T cells sorted from blood, obtained in a trial of the OX40 agonist ivuxolimab. The receptors come from an adult with an advanced solid tumor such as melanoma, head and neck, liver or kidney cancer.

The chain combines TRBV19 with TRBJ1-3; TRBD1 aligns across 11 bases. V dropped 8 bases and J dropped 2; count of bases not matched to a gene: 8. CDR1 is LNHDA and CDR2 is SQIVND in the germline V gene (reference sequence). This CDR3 has 16 residues. The DNA of the CDR3 is TGTGCCAGTTGCAGCCCGGGACAGGGGGCTGGAAACACCATATATTTT. The encoded protein is CASCSPGQGAGNTIYF.

In its sample, this clone was seen once. V is TRBV6-1 and J is TRBJ1-1; D remains unclear. From germline, CDR1 is MNHNS and CDR2 SASEGT. This CDR3 spans 11 amino acids. V was cut by 2 bases and J by 4 bases, with 2 bases left in between. The CDR3 DNA follows: TGTGCCAGCAGTGAAATCACTGAAGCTTTCTTT. Translating gives CASSEITEAFF.

V usage is TRBV4-3 and J usage is TRBJ1-1; a weak D match, TRBD1 (6 bases). The germline V and J ends were trimmed by 6 bases and 5 bases, with 25 bases remaining between them. The CDR3 is 17 residues long. CDR1 LGHNA and CDR2 YSLEER come from the germline V gene. CDR3 sequence: CASSFIGSGEFRTEAFF. In DNA, the CDR3 is TGCGCCAGCAGTTTTATAGGGTCAGGGGAGTTCAGGACTGAAGCTTTCTTT.

This clone was detected only a few times. The rearrangement links TRBV7-9 to TRBJ1-5, with D unclear. The V gene lost 1 base and the J gene lost 3 bases, with 10 bases spanning the gap. Germline V lookup: CDR1 SEHNR, CDR2 FQNEAQ (reference sequence). The CDR3 has 15 amino acids. The CDR3 DNA sequence: TGTGCCAGCAGCTTAGGTCCGATAAACAATCAGCCCCAGCATTTT. Protein sequence: CASSLGPINNQPQHF.

Note on this clone: The sample holds other DNA sequences that translate to the same CDR3. V is TRBV13 and J is TRBJ2-1; 8 nucleotides line up with TRBD2. Trimming took 3 bases from V and 7 from J; bases not matched to a gene: 14. The CDR3 runs to 17 residues. The V gene's germline CDR1 is PRHDT and CDR2 FYEKMQ (reference sequence). CDR3 amino acids: CASSFGTSGRKANEQFF. The DNA for the CDR3 is TGTGCCAGCAGCTTCGGGACTAGTGGGAGGAAGGCAAATGAGCAGTTCTTC.

On this clone itself: Within the sample, other DNA sequences also encode this same CDR3. The chain uses TRBV7-9 and TRBJ1-2; 11 bases fit TRBD1. Germline CDR1 and CDR2: SEHNR and FQNEAQ (reference sequence). This CDR3 has 16 residues. V trimming: 5 bases; J trimming: 6 bases; junction bases outside the gene matches: 11. DNA of the CDR3: TGTGCCAGCAGCCCTGGGGACAGGGGGTTCCGAGATGGCTACACCTTC. It specifies CASSPGDRGFRDGYTF.

V and J are TRBV10-3 and TRBJ2-7; the D gene is possibly TRBD1 (6 bases). V was cut by 4 bases and J by 5 bases, with 15 bases left in between. Germline assignment: CDR1 ENHRY and CDR2 SYGVKD. This CDR3 is 14 amino acids long. CDR3 in DNA: TGTGCCATCAGTGGGGGGCAGGAATCCCACGAGCAGTACTTC. It encodes CAISGGQESHEQYF.

Remarks on this clone: Its ends do not fully match the called genes, so a read error is possible. V usage is TRBV30 and J usage is TRBJ1-1; D is unresolved. CDR1 and CDR2 from the germline V gene are GTSNPN and SVGIG (reference sequence). CDR3 size: 14 residues. CDR3 sequence (DNA): TGTGCCTGGAGTGCGGGATACGCGAACATTGAAGCTTTCTTT. It specifies CAWSAGYANIEAFF.

This clone was counted once. The chain links TRBV7-9 to TRBJ1-5; 7 nucleotides agree with TRBD1. Per the germline V gene, CDR1 is SEHNR and CDR2 is FQNEAQ (reference sequence). Trimming removed 4 bases from V and 4 bases from J; junction bases left unmatched: 7. This CDR3 is 15 amino acids long. CDR3 DNA: TGTGCCAGCAGCTCAGGGGGACAGTCTAATCAGCCCCAGCATTTT. Amino acid sequence: CASSSGGQSNQPQHF. Full variable domain (remainder filled in from reference TRBV7-9 and TRBJ1-5): DTGVSQNPRHKITKRGQNVTFRCDPISEHNRLYWYRQTLGQGPEFLTYFQNEAQLEKSRLLSDRFSAERPKGSFSTLEIQRTEQGDSAMYLCASSSGGQSNQPQHFGDGTRLSIL.

The CDR3 spells CASSSGTGLTNTEAFF. CDR3 in DNA: TGTGCCAGCTCGTCCGGGACAGGCCTAACGAACACTGAAGCTTTCTTT. V usage is TRBV18 and J usage is TRBJ1-1, with 8 nucleotides matching TRBD1. In germline, CDR1 is KGHSH, CDR2 LQKENI. The CDR3 spans 16 residues. Trimming took 6 bases from V and 1 from J; bases not matched to a gene: 10.

This rearrangement joins TRBV7-8 to TRBJ2-3, with no clear D. Between the trimmed V and J ends, which lost 10 bases and 6 bases, there was a span of 23 bases. This CDR3 has 15 amino acids. Germline V lookup: CDR1 SGHVS, CDR2 FQNEAQ. The CDR3 loop reads CAIAKLGNPGDTQYF. The CDR3 bases are TGTGCCATCGCGAAGCTGGGAAACCCGGGTGATACGCAGTATTTT.

A few counts support this clone. The CDR3 DNA reads TGTGCCAGCAGAGATAACTATGGCTACACCTTC. Translated: CASRDNYGYTF. This chain connects TRBV6-5 to TRBJ1-2; D unresolved. CDR1 is MNHEY, CDR2 SVGAGI, per germline. V shed 6 bases and J shed 1 base, with 3 bases lying between them. The CDR3 has 11 amino acids.

The gene calls are TRBV27 and TRBJ2-5, with a tentative D call TRBD2 (6 bases). The CDR3 sequence is 14 residues long. Germline CDR1 is MNHEY and CDR2 is SMNVEV (reference sequence). Trimming cost V 8 bases and J 4 bases, with 17 bases left between them. The CDR3 is CASRLNGGRETQYF. The CDR3 DNA reads as TGTGCCAGCCGACTTAACGGGGGAAGAGAGACCCAGTACTTC.

The CDR3 region is CASSVELNTGELFF. CDR3 nucleotide sequence: TGTGCCAGCAGCGTGGAGCTGAACACCGGGGAGCTGTTTTTT. The chain recombines TRBV27 with TRBJ2-2; D remains unclear. Germline V gene data show CDR1 as MNHEY and CDR2 as SMNVEV (reference sequence). Trimming took off 6 bases at V and 1 base at J, with 9 bases between the two ends. The CDR3 totals 14 residues.

This clone appeared a single time. The chain couples TRBV27 to TRBJ2-6, with no clear D. V lost 6 bases and J lost 0, with 3 bases in between. There are 13 residues in the CDR3. Germline assignment: CDR1 MNHEY and CDR2 SMNVEV (reference sequence). CDR3 amino acids: CASRNSGANVLTF. As DNA, the CDR3 is TGTGCCAGCAGGAACTCTGGGGCCAACGTCCTGACTTTC.

The chain uses TRBV10-3 and TRBJ2-1; D unclear. V was trimmed by 6 bases and J by 1 base, leaving 4 bases between them. Germline V gives CDR1 ENHRY, CDR2 SYGVKD. The CDR3 length is 12 residues. CDR3 nucleotides: TGTGCCATCAGGGGATCCTACAATGAGCAGTTCTTC. Its translation is CAIRGSYNEQFF.

The V and J genes are TRBV27 and TRBJ2-7; TRBD1 is a possible D gene (5 bases). Germline CDR1 and CDR2: MNHEY and SMNVEV (reference sequence). Deletions cut 0 bases from V and 7 bases from J, with 16 bases between. The CDR3 spans 15 residues. CDR3 loop: CASSLSPTVSSEQYF. The CDR3, as DNA: TGTGCCAGCAGTTTATCTCCGACAGTGTCTTCGGAGCAGTACTTC.

V is TRBV18 and J is TRBJ2-2; 11 nucleotides match TRBD2. The CDR3 has 18 amino acids. CDR1 is KGHSH and CDR2 is LQKENI in the germline V gene. The trim removed 2 bases at V and 2 bases at J, leaving 7 bases unmatched. The CDR3 DNA follows: TGTGCCAGCTCACCATCAGGGACTAGCGGCAGAAACACCGGGGAGCTGTTTTTT. Translated: CASSPSGTSGRNTGELFF.

This sequence joins TRBV30 and TRBJ2-2; TRBD2 aligns across 11 bases. The CDR3 totals 14 residues. With 2 bases clipped from V and 7 bases from J, the junction kept 3 bases outside the gene matches. Germline CDR1 is GTSNPN and CDR2 is SVGIG (reference sequence). The CDR3 reads CAWSMGLAVGELFF. CDR3 DNA sequence: TGTGCCTGGAGTATGGGACTAGCGGTCGGGGAGCTGTTTTTT. Based on the CDR3 plus reference TRBV30 and TRBJ2-2, the full variable domain is SQTIHQWPATLVQPVGSPLSLECTVEGTSNPNLYWYRQAAGRGLQLLFYSVGIGQISSEVPQNLSASRPQDRQFILSSKKLLLSDSGFYLCAWSMGLAVGELFFGEGSRLTVL.

V and J are TRBV12-5 and TRBJ1-6; D is uncertain. CDR3 length: 13 residues. Trimming stripped 2 bases from V and 4 bases from J, with 3 bases between. Looked up from germline, CDR1 is LGHNT and CDR2 is FRNRAP. CDR3 loop: CASGLQYNSPLHF. The CDR3, as DNA: TGTGCTAGTGGTTTGCAGTATAATTCACCCCTCCACTTT.

The V gene is TRBV27, the J gene TRBJ2-3; D may be TRBD2 (5 bases). Deletions cut 2 bases from V and 6 bases from J, with 12 bases between. The CDR3 totals 14 residues. Germline lookup yields CDR1 MNHEY and CDR2 SMNVEV (reference sequence). CDR3 sequence reads: CASSLRHGGDTQYF. The CDR3, as DNA: TGTGCCAGCAGTTTAAGGCACGGAGGTGATACGCAGTATTTT.

J is TRBJ2-1 and V is TRBV4-1; no clear D. This CDR3 contains 17 residues. Trimming stripped 1 base from V and 3 bases from J, with 16 bases between. Germline V lookup: CDR1 MGHRA, CDR2 YSYEKL. CDR3 loop: CASSQVDMGLLYNEQFF. In DNA, the CDR3 is TGCGCCAGCAGCCAAGTCGACATGGGCCTTCTCTACAATGAGCAGTTCTTC.

The sample holds a few counts of this clone. The genes are TRBV11-2 and TRBJ2-7; TRBD2 matches 7 bases. The CDR3 runs 16 residues. The junction had 13 bases not matched to a gene; V was cut back by 5 bases and J by 3 bases. Germline V lookup: CDR1 SGHAT, CDR2 FQNNGV. Here the CDR3 reads CASSPYLIAGSYEQYF. CDR3 coding DNA: TGTGCCAGCAGCCCTTATTTGATAGCGGGCAGCTACGAGCAGTACTTC.

The V gene is TRBV19, the J gene TRBJ2-5; perhaps TRBD2 as D (6 bases). V dropped 3 bases and J dropped 4 bases, with 15 bases sitting between them. This CDR3 comprises 15 residues. CDR1 and CDR2 (germline): LNHDA, SQIVND (reference sequence). The DNA for the CDR3 is TGTGCCAGTAGTATTGGGGGGAGAGGGCGAGAGACCCAGTACTTC. Residues: CASSIGGRGRETQYF.

The chain couples TRBV5-1 to TRBJ2-1, with 7 bases matching TRBD2. CDR3 size: 16 residues. The ends lost 2 bases at V and 2 bases at J; junction bases unmatched: 7. Germline lookup yields CDR1 SGHRS and CDR2 YFSETQ. The CDR3 bases are TGCGCCAGCAGCTTAATGACGGGAGGCGCCTACAATGAGCAGTTCTTC. It codes for CASSLMTGGAYNEQFF.

The genes are TRBV9 and TRBJ1-2; D uncertain. This CDR3 is 15 amino acids long. Per the germline V gene, CDR1 is SGDLS and CDR2 is YYNGEE. Trimming cost V 3 bases and J 9 bases, with 21 bases left between them. The CDR3 spells CASSANLMDGDSYTF. DNA for the CDR3: TGTGCCAGCAGCGCTAACCTGATGGACGGAGACAGCTACACCTTC.

The DNA of the CDR3 is TGTGCCATCAGTACCAGGGGGCCGGGTGAAGCTTTCTTT. Its protein is CAISTRGPGEAFF. This rearrangement joins TRBV10-3 to TRBJ1-1; 8 bases fit TRBD1. V trimming: 5 bases; J trimming: 7 bases; junction bases outside the gene matches: 6. Per the germline V gene, CDR1 is ENHRY and CDR2 is SYGVKD. The CDR3 contains 13 residues.

The rearrangement links TRBV5-1 to TRBJ2-7; D unresolved. Looked up from germline, CDR1 is SGHRS and CDR2 is YFSETQ. The CDR3 spans 17 residues. With 0 bases removed from V and 2 bases from J, the gap between germline ends came to 18 bases. Written as DNA, the CDR3 is TGCGCCAGCAGCTTGGCCGGCGATCCCACGGGCGCCTACGAGCAGTACTTC. Its translation: CASSLAGDPTGAYEQYF.

This clone has only one observation. This chain links TRBV12-5 with TRBJ1-3; possibly TRBD1 for D (5 bases). The V end was cut by 1 base, the J end by 0 bases, with 13 bases between. The CDR3 consists of 17 residues. Germline V gene data show CDR1 as LGHNT and CDR2 as FRNRAP. The CDR3 DNA is TGTGCTAGTGGTTTGGCGGGACGCACACACTCTGGAAACACCATATATTTT. Encoded protein: CASGLAGRTHSGNTIYF. The variable domain in full, with the rest retrieved from reference TRBV12-5 and TRBJ1-3, is DARVTQTPRHKVTEMGQEVTMRCQPILGHNTVFWYRQTMMQGLELLAYFRNRAPLDDSGMPKDRFSAEMPDATLATLKIQPSEPRDSAVYFCASGLAGRTHSGNTIYFGEGSWLTVV.